A single sample is the source of the 6 T cell receptor beta chains below, sequenced in a study of cytomegalovirus exposure and HLA in healthy donors. A multiplex PCR was run with 60 Vbeta primers and 13 Jbeta primers. Clones were sequenced by immunoSEQ multiplex PCR, and TCRdb holds only the in-frame ones, with some missing. Of 160,000 or so clones in the sample, around 80% are singletons; the top ten hold 5% to 7%. Sequencing input: PBMCs. The receptors derive from a man in his fifties or sixties in good health and CMV-seropositive.

The chain recombines TRBV6-5 with TRBJ1-5, with 8 bases lining up with TRBD1. The V gene end was trimmed by 5 bases and the J gene end by 4 bases; junction bases not matched to a gene: 7. CDR1 is MNHEY and CDR2 is SVGAGI in the germline V gene. The CDR3 runs to 15 residues. The CDR3 DNA sequence: TGTGCCAGCAGTCGTGGACAGGGTGGAAATCAGCCCCAGCATTTT. Its protein is CASSRGQGGNQPQHF.

This chain uses TRBV7-3 with TRBJ2-1; TRBD2 agrees at 9 bases. Germline V gives CDR1 SGHTA, CDR2 FQGTGA. With 0 bases clipped from V and 5 bases from J, the junction kept 17 bases outside the gene matches. This CDR3 spans 20 amino acids. This CDR3 reads CASSLTTLAGGGSMDNEQFF. The CDR3 DNA reads as TGTGCCAGCAGCTTAACGACGCTTGCGGGAGGGGGGTCGATGGACAATGAGCAGTTCTTC.

The rearrangement joins TRBV4-2 to TRBJ2-3; 10 nucleotides match TRBD2. V dropped 0 bases and J dropped 1; count of bases not matched to a gene: 1. The CDR3 has 16 amino acids. Germline V lookup: CDR1 LGHNA, CDR2 YNFKEQ. The CDR3 nucleotides read TGTGCCAGCAGCCAAGAAAGCGGGAGGGGCACAGATACGCAGTATTTT. It is translated as CASSQESGRGTDTQYF.

This clone was counted between two and nine times. The chain employs TRBV4-1 and TRBJ2-1, with 7 bases aligning to TRBD1. V dropped 0 bases and J dropped 10; count of bases not matched to a gene: 3. This CDR3 has 13 amino acids. The germline V gene has CDR1 MGHRA and CDR2 YSYEKL. This CDR3 reads CASSQDDRAEQFF. The CDR3 DNA reads TGCGCCAGCAGCCAAGATGACAGGGCGGAGCAGTTCTTC.

This clone was detected a few times. The CDR3 DNA sequence: TGTGCCAGCAGCGTAGCTGCCGGGGACTCTGAAGCTTTCTTT. The encoded protein is CASSVAAGDSEAFF. The genes are TRBV9 and TRBJ1-1, with D perhaps TRBD1 (5 bases). The CDR3 is 14 amino acids. Germline V gives CDR1 SGDLS, CDR2 YYNGEE. V gave up 0 bases and J gave up 6 bases, with 12 bases separating them.

The rearrangement joins TRBV9 to TRBJ1-6; TRBD1 agrees at 7 bases. After removal of 5 bases from V and 7 bases from J, the junction contained 6 bases not matched to a gene. The germline V gene encodes CDR1 SGDLS and CDR2 YYNGEE. This CDR3 spans 14 amino acids. The CDR3 sequence is CASSLTGRNSPLHF. CDR3 sequence (DNA): TGTGCCAGCAGTCTGACAGGGAGGAATTCACCCCTCCACTTT.